This TCR beta chain was identified during a study of identical twins. Overall study findings and caveats: Out-of-frame alpha sequences shared by twins were enriched for low generation probability.

The CDR3 runs to 12 residues. Germline CDR1 and CDR2: SQVTM and ANQGSEA. The V end lost 2 bases, the J end lost 3 bases, and 7 bases lay between the germline ends. This clonotype occurred many times. Its antigen is currently unknown. TCRdb reprocessed the 5' RACE reads with MiXCR, giving one entry per CDR3 protein. The table has hundreds of thousands of distinct CDR3 sequences, around 6.1% seen once. The clonotype was recovered from a man aged 18 to 35 in good health. The sequenced sample consisted of naive T cells sorted from blood. This chain joins TRBV29-1 and TRBJ1-2, with D possibly being TRBD1 (5 bases). CDR3 in DNA: TGCAGCGTTGAACAGGGTGACTATGGCTACACCTTC. The encoded protein is CSVEQGDYGYTF.